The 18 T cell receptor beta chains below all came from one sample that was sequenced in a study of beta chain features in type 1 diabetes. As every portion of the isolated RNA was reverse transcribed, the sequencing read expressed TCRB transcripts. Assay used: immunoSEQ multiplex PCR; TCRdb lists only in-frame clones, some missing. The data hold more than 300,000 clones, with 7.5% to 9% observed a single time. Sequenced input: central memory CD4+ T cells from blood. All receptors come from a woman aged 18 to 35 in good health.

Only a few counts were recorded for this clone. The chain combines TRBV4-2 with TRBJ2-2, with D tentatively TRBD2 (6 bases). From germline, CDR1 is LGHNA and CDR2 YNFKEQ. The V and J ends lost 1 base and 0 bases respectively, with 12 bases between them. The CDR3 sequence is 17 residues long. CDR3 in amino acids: CASSQGGTLANTGELFF. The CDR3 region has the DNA TGTGCCAGCAGCCAAGGCGGGACCCTCGCGAACACCGGGGAGCTGTTTTTT.

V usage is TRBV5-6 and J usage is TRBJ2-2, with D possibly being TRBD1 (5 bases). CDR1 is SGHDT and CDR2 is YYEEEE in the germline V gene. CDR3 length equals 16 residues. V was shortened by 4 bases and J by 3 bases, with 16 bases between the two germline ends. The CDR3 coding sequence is TGTGCCAGCAGCCCCGTGGGCAGGGAAGACACCGGGGAGCTGTTTTTT. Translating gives CASSPVGREDTGELFF. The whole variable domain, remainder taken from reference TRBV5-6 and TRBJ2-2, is DAGVTQSPTHLIKTRGQQVTLRCSPKSGHDTVSWYQQALGQGPQFIFQYYEEEERQRGNFPDRFSGHQFPNYSSELNVNALLLGDSALYLCASSPVGREDTGELFFGEGSRLTVL.

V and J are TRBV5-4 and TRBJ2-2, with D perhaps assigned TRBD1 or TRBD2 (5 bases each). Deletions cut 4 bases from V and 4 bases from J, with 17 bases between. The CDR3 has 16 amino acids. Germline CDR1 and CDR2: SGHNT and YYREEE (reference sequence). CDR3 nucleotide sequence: TGTGCCAGCAGCGTGGGGACCCAGAGCAGCACCGGGGAGCTGTTTTTT. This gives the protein CASSVGTQSSTGELFF.

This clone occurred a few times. The CDR3: CASSLRWGAGRETQYF. CDR3 bases: TGTGCCAGCAGTTTAAGATGGGGGGCAGGGAGGGAGACCCAGTACTTC. The chain recombines TRBV27 with TRBJ2-5; D possibly matches TRBD1 or TRBD2 (6 bases each). The CDR3 totals 16 residues. V dropped 2 bases and J dropped 5 bases, with 18 bases sitting between them. Germline lookup yields CDR1 MNHEY and CDR2 SMNVEV (reference sequence).

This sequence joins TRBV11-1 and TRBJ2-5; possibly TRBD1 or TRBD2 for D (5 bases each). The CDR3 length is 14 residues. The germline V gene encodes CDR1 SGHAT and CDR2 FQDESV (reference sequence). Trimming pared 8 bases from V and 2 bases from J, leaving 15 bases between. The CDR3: CASGSGRLQETQYF. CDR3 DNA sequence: TGTGCCAGCGGTTCGGGACGGTTACAAGAGACCCAGTACTTC. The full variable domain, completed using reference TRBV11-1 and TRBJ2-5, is EAEVAQSPRYKITEKSQAVAFWCDPISGHATLYWYRQILGQGPELLVQFQDESVVDDSQLPKDRFSAERLKGVDSTLKIQPAELGDSAMYLCASGSGRLQETQYFGPGTRLLVL.

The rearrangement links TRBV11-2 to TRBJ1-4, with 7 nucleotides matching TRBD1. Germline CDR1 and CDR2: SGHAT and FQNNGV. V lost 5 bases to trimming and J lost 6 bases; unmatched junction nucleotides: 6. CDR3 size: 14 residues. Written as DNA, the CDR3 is TGTGCCAGCAGCCGGGGACAGAGAGATGAAAAACTGTTTTTT. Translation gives CASSRGQRDEKLFF.

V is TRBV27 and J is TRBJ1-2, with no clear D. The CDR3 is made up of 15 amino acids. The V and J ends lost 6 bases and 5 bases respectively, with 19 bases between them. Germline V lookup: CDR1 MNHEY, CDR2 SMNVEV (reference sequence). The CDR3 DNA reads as TGTGCCAGCAGAAACCGTGGACGGGAGCAATATGGCTACACCTTC. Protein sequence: CASRNRGREQYGYTF.

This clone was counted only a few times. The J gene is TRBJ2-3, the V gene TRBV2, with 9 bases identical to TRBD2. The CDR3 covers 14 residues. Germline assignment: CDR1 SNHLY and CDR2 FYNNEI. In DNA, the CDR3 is TGTGCGATTAGCGGGAGTACTATCGCAGATACGCAGTATTTT. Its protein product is CAISGSTIADTQYF.

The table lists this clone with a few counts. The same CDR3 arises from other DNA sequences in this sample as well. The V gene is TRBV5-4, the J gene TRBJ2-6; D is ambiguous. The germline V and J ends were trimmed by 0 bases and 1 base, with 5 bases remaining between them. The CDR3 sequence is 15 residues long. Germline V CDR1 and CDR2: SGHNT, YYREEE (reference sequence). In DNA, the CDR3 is TGTGCCAGCAGCTTGGTGGGATCTGGGGCCAACGTCCTGACTTTC. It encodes CASSLVGSGANVLTF.

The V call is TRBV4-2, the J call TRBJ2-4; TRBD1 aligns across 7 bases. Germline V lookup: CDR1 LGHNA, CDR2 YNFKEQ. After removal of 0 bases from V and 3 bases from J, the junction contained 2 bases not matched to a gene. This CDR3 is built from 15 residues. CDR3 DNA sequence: TGTGCCAGCAGCCAAGATAACAGGGGCAAAAACATTCAGTACTTC. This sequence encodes CASSQDNRGKNIQYF.

CDR3 region: CSATTYNEQFF. In DNA form, the CDR3 reads TGCAGTGCTACGACCTACAATGAGCAGTTCTTC. V is TRBV20-1 and J is TRBJ2-1; D uncertain. This CDR3 contains 11 residues. Germline CDR1 DFQATT, CDR2 SNEGSKA (reference sequence). V was shortened by 4 bases and J by 2 bases, with 3 bases between the two germline ends.

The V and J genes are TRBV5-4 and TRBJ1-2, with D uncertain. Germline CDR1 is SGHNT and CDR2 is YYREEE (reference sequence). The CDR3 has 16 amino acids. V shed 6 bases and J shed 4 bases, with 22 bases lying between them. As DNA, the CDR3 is TGTGCCAGCATTCATTACATGGAAAAGGAGCGCTATGGCTACACCTTC. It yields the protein CASIHYMEKERYGYTF. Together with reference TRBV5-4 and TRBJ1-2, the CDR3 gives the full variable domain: ETGVTQSPTHLIKTRGQQVTLRCSSQSGHNTVSWYQQALGQGPQFIFQYYREEENGRGNFPPRFSGLQFPNYSSELNVNALELDDSALYLCASIHYMEKERYGYTFGSGTRLTVV.

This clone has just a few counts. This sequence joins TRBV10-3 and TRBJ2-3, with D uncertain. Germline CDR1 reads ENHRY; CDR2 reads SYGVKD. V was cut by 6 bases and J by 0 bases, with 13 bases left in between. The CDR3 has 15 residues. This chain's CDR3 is CAIREPDPSTDTQYF. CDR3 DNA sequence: TGTGCCATCAGGGAGCCGGACCCGAGCACAGATACGCAGTATTTT.

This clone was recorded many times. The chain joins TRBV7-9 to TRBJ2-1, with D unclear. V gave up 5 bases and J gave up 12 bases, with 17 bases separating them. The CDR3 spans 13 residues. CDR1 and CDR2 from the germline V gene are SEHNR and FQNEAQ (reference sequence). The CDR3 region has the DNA TGTGCCAGCAGCCCGCTTCGCCCACCCGGGCAGTTCTTC. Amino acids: CASSPLRPPGQFF.

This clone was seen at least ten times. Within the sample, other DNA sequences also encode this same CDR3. The CDR3 DNA reads TGTGCCAGCAGCCCAGGACACTATGGCTACACCTTC. It specifies CASSPGHYGYTF. The rearrangement links TRBV7-2 to TRBJ1-2; no clear D gene. Trimming cost V 5 bases and J 3 bases, with 7 bases left between them. The CDR3 sequence is 12 residues long. From germline, CDR1 is SGHTA and CDR2 FQGNSA.

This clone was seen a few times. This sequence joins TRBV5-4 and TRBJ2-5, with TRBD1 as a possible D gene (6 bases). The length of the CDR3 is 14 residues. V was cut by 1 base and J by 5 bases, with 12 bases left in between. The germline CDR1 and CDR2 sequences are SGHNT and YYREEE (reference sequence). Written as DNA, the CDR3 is TGTGCCAGCAGCTTGAAGTCAGGGGCGGAGACCCAGTACTTC. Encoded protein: CASSLKSGAETQYF.

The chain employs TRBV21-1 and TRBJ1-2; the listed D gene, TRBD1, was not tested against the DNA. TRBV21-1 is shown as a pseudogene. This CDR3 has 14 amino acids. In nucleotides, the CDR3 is TGTGCCAGCAGAAGGGACAGGGGGCTTGATGGCTACACCTTC. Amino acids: CASRRDRGLDGYTF.

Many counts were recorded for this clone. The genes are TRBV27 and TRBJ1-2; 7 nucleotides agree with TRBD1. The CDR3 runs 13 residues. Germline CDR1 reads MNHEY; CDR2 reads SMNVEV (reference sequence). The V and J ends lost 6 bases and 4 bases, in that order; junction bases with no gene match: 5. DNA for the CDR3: TGTGCCAGCAGGACGACAGGGACCTATGGCTACACCTTC. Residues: CASRTTGTYGYTF.